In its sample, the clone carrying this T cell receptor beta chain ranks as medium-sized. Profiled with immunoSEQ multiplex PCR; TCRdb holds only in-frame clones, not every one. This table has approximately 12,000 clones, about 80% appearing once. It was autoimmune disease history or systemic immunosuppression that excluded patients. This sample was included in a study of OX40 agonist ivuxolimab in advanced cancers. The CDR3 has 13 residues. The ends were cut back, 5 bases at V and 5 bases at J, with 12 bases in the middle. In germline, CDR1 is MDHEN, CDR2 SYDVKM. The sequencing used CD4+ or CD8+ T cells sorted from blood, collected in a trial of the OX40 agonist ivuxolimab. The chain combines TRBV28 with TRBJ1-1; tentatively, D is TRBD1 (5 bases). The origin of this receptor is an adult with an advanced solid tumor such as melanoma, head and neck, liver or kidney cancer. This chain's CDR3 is CASSEWGLTEAFF. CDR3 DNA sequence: TGTGCCAGCAGTGAATGGGGCTTGACTGAAGCTTTCTTT.